This TCR beta chain was observed in a study of blood T cell repertoires in COVID-19. The germline gives CDR1 ENHRY, CDR2 SYGVKD. The CDR3 has 17 residues. V trimming: 4 bases; J trimming: 0 bases; junction bases outside the gene matches: 10. The protocol was immunoSEQ multiplex PCR, while the TCRdb copy is restricted to in-frame clones and leaves out a portion. The top ten hold approximately 0.9% of the sample, which has over 450,000 clones, 89% seen once. The chain has TRBV10-3 and TRBJ2-7; 9 bases are a match to TRBD2. The TCR comes from a man aged 18 to 29 with COVID-19, enrolled during active disease. Sequencing was performed on peripheral blood. In DNA, the CDR3 is TGTGCCATCAGTGGGGGGACTAGCTCTTCCAGCTCCTACGAGCAGTACTTC. This codes for CAISGGTSSSSSYEQYF.